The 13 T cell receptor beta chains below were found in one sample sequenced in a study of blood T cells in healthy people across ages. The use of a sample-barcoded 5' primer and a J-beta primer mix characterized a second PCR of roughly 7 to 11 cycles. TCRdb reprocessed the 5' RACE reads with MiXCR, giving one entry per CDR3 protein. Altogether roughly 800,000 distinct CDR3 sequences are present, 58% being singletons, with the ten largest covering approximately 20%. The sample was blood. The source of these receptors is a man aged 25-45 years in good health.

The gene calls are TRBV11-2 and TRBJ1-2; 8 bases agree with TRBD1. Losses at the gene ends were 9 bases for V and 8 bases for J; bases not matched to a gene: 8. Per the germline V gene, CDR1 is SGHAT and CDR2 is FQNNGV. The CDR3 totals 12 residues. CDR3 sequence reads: CASILAGGGYTF. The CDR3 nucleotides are TGTGCCAGTATATTGGCAGGGGGCGGCTACACCTTC.

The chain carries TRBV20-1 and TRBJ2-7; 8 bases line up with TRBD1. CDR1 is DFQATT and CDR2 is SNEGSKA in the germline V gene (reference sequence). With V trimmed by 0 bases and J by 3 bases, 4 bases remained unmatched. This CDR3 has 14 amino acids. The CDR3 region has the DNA TGCAGTGCTAGAGATAGGGGACAGGTCTACGAGCAGTACTTC. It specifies CSARDRGQVYEQYF.

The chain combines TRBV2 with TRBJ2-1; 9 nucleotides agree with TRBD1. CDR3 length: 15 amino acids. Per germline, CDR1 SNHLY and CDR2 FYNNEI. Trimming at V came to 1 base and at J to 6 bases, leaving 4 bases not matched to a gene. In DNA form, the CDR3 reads TGTGCCAGCAGTGAAGGGACAGGGGCTGCCAATGAGCAGTTCTTC. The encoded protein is CASSEGTGAANEQFF. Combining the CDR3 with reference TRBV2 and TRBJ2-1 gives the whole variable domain EPEVTQTPSHQVTQMGQEVILRCVPISNHLYFYWYRQILGQKVEFLVSFYNNEISEKSEIFDDQFSVERPDGSNFTLKIRSTKLEDSAMYFCASSEGTGAANEQFFGPGTRLTVL.

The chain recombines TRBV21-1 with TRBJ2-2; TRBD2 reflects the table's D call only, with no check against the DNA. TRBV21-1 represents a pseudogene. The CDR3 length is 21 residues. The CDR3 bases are TGTGCCAGCAGCAAGGATTTAAGCACGTGGGCTAGCAGATTAAACACCGGGGAGCTGTTTTTT. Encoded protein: CASSKDLSTWASRLNTGELFF.

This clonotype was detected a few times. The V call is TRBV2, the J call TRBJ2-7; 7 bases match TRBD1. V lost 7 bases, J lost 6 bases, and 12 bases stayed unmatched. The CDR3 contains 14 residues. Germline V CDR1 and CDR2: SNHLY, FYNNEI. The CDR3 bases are TGTGCCAGCATGGTCGACAGGGATTCGGTCGAGCAGTACTTC. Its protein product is CASMVDRDSVEQYF.

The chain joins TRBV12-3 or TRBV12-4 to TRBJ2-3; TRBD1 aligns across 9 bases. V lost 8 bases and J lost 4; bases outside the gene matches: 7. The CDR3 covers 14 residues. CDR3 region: CASAPGQGSDTQYF. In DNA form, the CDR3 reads TGTGCCAGCGCGCCGGGACAGGGTTCAGATACGCAGTATTTT.

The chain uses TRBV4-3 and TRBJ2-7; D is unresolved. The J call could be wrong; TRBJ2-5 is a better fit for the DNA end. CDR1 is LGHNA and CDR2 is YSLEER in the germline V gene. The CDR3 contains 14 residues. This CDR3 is CASSLSAPYETQYF. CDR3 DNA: TGCGCCAGCAGCCTCTCGGCTCCGTACGAGACCCAGTACTTC.

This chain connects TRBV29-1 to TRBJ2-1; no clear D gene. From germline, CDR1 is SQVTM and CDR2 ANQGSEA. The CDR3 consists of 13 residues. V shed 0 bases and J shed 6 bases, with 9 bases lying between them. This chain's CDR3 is CSVEEKGTNEQFF. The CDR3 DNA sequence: TGCAGCGTTGAAGAGAAGGGTACCAATGAGCAGTTCTTC.

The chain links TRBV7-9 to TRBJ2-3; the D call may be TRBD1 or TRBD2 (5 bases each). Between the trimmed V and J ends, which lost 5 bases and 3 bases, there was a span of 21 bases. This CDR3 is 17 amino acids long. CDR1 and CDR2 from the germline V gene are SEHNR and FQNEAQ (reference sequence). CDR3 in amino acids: CASSITLPGTATDTQYF. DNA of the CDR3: TGTGCCAGCAGCATTACACTGCCCGGGACGGCAACAGATACGCAGTATTTT.

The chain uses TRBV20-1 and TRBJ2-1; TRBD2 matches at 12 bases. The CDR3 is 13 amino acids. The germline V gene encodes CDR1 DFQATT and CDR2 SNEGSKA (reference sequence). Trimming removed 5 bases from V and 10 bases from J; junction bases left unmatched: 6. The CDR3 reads CSALAGGHGEQFF. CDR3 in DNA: TGCAGTGCTCTAGCGGGAGGGCATGGGGAGCAGTTCTTC.

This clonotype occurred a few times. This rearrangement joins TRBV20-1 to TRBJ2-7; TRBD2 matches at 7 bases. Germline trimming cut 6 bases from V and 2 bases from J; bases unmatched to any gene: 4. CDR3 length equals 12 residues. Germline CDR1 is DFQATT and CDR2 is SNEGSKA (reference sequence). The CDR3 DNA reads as TGCAGTGCCAGGGACTACACCTACGAGCAGTACTTC. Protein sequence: CSARDYTYEQYF.

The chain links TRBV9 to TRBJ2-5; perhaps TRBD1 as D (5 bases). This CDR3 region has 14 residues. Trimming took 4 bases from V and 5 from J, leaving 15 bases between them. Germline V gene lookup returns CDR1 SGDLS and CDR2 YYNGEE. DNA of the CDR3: TGTGCCAGCAGCCCCGGGCCAAAGGGGGAGACCCAGTACTTC. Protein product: CASSPGPKGETQYF.

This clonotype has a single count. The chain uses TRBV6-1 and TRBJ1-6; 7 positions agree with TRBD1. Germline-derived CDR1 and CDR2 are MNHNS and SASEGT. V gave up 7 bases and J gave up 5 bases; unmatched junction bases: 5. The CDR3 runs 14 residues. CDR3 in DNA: TGTGCCAGCACTTGGGACAGCAATAATTCACCCCTCCACTTT. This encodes CASTWDSNNSPLHF.